This T cell receptor beta chain is from a study of CD8 T cells in Susac syndrome. TCR beta sequencing was performed on blood CD8+ and CD4+ T cells. The CDR3 consists of 14 residues. V lost 9 bases to trimming and J lost 0 bases, with 12 bases between them. A quantity of about 0.5 to 1 ug RNA underwent reverse transcription using random hexamers. TCRdb analysed the immunoSEQ multiplex PCR reads with MiXCR anew, one entry per CDR3 protein. The profile shows roughly 160,000 distinct CDR3 sequences, around 94% of them singletons. The V and J genes are TRBV12-3 or TRBV12-4 and TRBJ2-1; the D call may be TRBD1 or TRBD2 (5 bases each). The receptor comes from a human donor in good health. The sequencing input was CD4+ T cells from PBMCs. The CDR3 sequence: CASGGTPSYNEQFF. The CDR3 region has the DNA TGTGCCAGTGGTGGGACCCCCTCCTACAATGAGCAGTTCTTC.